This T cell receptor beta chain was retrieved from a study of blood T cell repertoires in COVID-19. As for the study in general: The United States, Italy and Spain were the sources of the acute and convalescent COVID-19 samples. From T cells, B-cell-depleted T cells, or PBMCs came the material, which was cDNA or gDNA.

Per the authors' pipeline: The assay estimated nucleated cells by amplifying reference gene primers. Assay: immunoSEQ multiplex PCR; the TCRdb copy retains only in-frame clones and omits some. The V and J calls and clone size are taken from that table; D and trimming were inferred from the DNA. The data show roughly 130,000 clones, roughly four fifths seen once. CDR1 is MNHEY and CDR2 is SVGAGI in the germline V gene. The CDR3 sequence is 15 residues long. V shed 0 bases and J 2 bases; nucleotides not matched to a gene: 4. This receptor was obtained from a woman over 75 with acute or convalescent COVID-19. What was sequenced was peripheral blood. The chain recombines TRBV6-5 with TRBJ2-7; TRBD1 aligns across 7 bases. CDR3 nucleotides: TGTGCCAGCAGTTACTCGAGACAGGGACCCTACGAGCAGTACTTC. Amino acids: CASSYSRQGPYEQYF.